What follows is one TCR beta chain and its context. Germline V gene data show CDR1 as SEHNR and CDR2 as FQNEAQ (reference sequence). The CDR3 is made up of 14 amino acids. The data originate from a study of T cells expressing NK-cell markers. Study background: Among the eight sequenced donors, seven tested HCMV-seropositive and one tested seronegative.

5'RACE template switching with UMIs generated TCR beta cDNA. TCRdb derives one entry per CDR3 protein from the 5' RACE reads, leaving out DNA. The sample includes a few hundred thousand distinct CDR3 sequences. The sequence was obtained from a man between 18 and 29 years old in good health. The V call is TRBV7-9, the J call TRBJ2-5; TCRdb outputs TRBD2, but without DNA this stays unchecked. Sequencing input: blood T cells: a sorted CD56 or NKG2C T cell subset, CD4+ or CD8+ T cells, or bulk PBMC T cells (not recorded which). The CDR3 spells CASSPWRAGETQYF.